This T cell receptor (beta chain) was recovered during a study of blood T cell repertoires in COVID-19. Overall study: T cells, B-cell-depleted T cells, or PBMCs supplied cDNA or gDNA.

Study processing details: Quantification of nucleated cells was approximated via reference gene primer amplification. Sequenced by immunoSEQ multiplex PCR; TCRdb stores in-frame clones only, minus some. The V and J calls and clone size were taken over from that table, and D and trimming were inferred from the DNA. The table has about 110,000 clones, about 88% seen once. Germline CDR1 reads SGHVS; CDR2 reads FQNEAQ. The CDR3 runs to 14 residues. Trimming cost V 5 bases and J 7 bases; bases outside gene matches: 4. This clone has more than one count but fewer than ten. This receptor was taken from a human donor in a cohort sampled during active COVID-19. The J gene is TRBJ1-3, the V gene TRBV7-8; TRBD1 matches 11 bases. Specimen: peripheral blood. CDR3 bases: TGTGCCAGCAGCGTCGGACAGGGGGCCAACACCATATATTTT. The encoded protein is CASSVGQGANTIYF.